This T cell receptor beta chain was sequenced during a study of shared clonotypes between healthy human individuals. General study results and limits: When compared with the clonotypes that were shared by all four sorted-subset donors, the non-shared clonotypes turned out to have lower generation probabilities.

Remarks on this clone: Its antigen is as yet unknown.

Using immunoSEQ multiplex PCR, the repertoire was profiled, and TCRdb retains in-frame clones only, with some absent. The table has 2 million to 2.5 million clones, about nine tenths seen once; the top ten hold roughly 0.34%. CDR1 SGDLS and CDR2 YYNGEE come from the germline V gene. V gave up 4 bases and J gave up 0 bases, with 12 bases separating them. This CDR3 has 15 amino acids. The study separated CD4+ cells into CD45RA+ naive and CD45RA-negative memory subsets. The material sequenced was naive CD4+ T cells from PBMCs. Stated subset: CD45RA+ positively selected. The chain couples TRBV9 to TRBJ2-3; possibly TRBD2 for D (6 bases). The receptor comes from a young man in good health. Some clones in this sample may be carry-over from other donors' samples. The CDR3 here is CASSPRTISTDTQYF. DNA of the CDR3: TGTGCCAGCAGCCCCCGGACTATAAGCACAGATACGCAGTATTTT.